This T cell receptor beta chain came from a study of blood T cell repertoires in COVID-19. At the level of the study: Donors in the United States, Italy and Spain gave samples during acute or convalescent COVID-19. T cells, B-cell-depleted T cells, or PBMCs supplied cDNA or gDNA.

Germline V gene data show CDR1 as MNHEY and CDR2 as SVGAGI. Trimming removed 5 bases from V and 14 bases from J; junction bases left unmatched: 4. The CDR3 length is 11 residues. Source study methods: Reference gene primer amplification gave nucleated cell count estimates. Using immunoSEQ multiplex PCR, the repertoire was profiled, and TCRdb retains in-frame clones only, with some absent. That table is the source of V, J and clone size, and D and trimming were worked out from the DNA. The table has 250,000 to 400,000 clones, about 90% seen once. V is TRBV6-5 and J is TRBJ2-1; 9 nucleotides match TRBD1. The receptor's source is a woman in her twenties or thirties with COVID-19, enrolled during active disease. Sequencing was carried out using peripheral blood. CDR3 coding DNA: TGTGCCAGCAGTCGACAGGGGGTAGAGTTCTTC. Its translation: CASSRQGVEFF.